One T cell receptor beta chain is described in this entry. Profiled with immunoSEQ multiplex PCR; TCRdb holds only in-frame clones, not every one. In the table there are 210,000 or so clones, around 89% of which are singletons. The data originate from a study of blood T cell repertoires in COVID-19. The CDR3 has 16 residues. Germline CDR1 and CDR2: SGDLS and YYNGEE. The germline V and J ends were trimmed by 0 bases and 10 bases, with 17 bases remaining between them. This chain uses TRBV9 with TRBJ1-6, with D possibly matching TRBD1 (5 bases). The TCR comes from a woman in her forties with acute or convalescent COVID-19. Sequencing used peripheral blood. The DNA of the CDR3 is TGTGCCAGCAGCGTAGAGGGGATTGGGGGGGGATCACCCCTCCACTTT. It encodes CASSVEGIGGGSPLHF.